This T cell receptor (beta chain) was recorded in a study of T cell changes during pregnancy in multiple sclerosis. Produced via immunoSEQ multiplex PCR; TCRdb's table is partial and in-frame only. The repertoire consists of some 60,000 clones, with 93% occurring once and the leading ten covering approximately 1.8%. Material: peripheral blood, obtained after pregnancy. The clonotype originates from a female donor with multiple sclerosis, enrolled in a pregnancy study.

DNA for the CDR3: TGTGCCAGCAGACTGACTAGCGGGAGGGCCAATGAGCAGTTCTTC. Translating gives CASRLTSGRANEQFF. The chain carries TRBV14 and TRBJ2-1; 14 bases are shared with TRBD2. Losses at the gene ends were 6 bases for V and 6 bases for J; bases not matched to a gene: 4. CDR1 is SGHDN, CDR2 FVKESK, per germline. This CDR3 is built from 15 residues. Full variable domain (rest looked up from reference TRBV14 and TRBJ2-1): EAGVTQFPSHSVIEKGQTVTLRCDPISGHDNLYWYRRVMGKEIKFLLHFVKESKQDESGMPNNRFLAERTGGTYSTLKVQPAELEDSGVYFCASRLTSGRANEQFFGPGTRLTVL.